This T cell receptor beta chain originates from a study of cytomegalovirus exposure and HLA in healthy donors. Regarding the study as a whole: There were some public TCRs occurring in many donors, but most TCR sequences were rare. Earlier analysis found most TCR beta V segments productive about 87% or about 30% of the time. One variant, a missense change in DCLRE1C, was linked in a later analysis to TCR beta V- and J-gene trimming.

CDR3 length: 15 amino acids. V was clipped by 0 bases and J by 6 bases, with 13 bases between them. The germline V gene encodes CDR1 LGHNA and CDR2 YSLEER. 60 Vbeta and 13 Jbeta primers were used in PCR. TCRdb's copy holds only in-frame clones and misses some; the assay was immunoSEQ multiplex PCR. The repertoire holds some 180,000 clones, with roughly three quarters as singletons. About this clone itself: Its antigen is as yet unknown.

The chain uses TRBV4-3 and TRBJ2-3; D is undetermined. The source material was PBMCs. This TCR was sampled from a woman in her twenties or thirties in good health and CMV-seropositive. CDR3 protein: CASSQDMSGEDTQYF. Written as DNA, the CDR3 is TGCGCCAGCAGCCAAGATATGAGTGGTGAGGATACGCAGTATTTT.